This record concerns one T cell receptor (beta chain) sequence. Its matching antigen is unknown. The data were obtained in a study of human T cells and chemical hapten exposure. Study context: Per-sample TCR yield variation was attributed mainly to small pooled library volume differences.

Trimming took 4 bases from V and 6 from J, leaving 13 bases between them. The CDR3 contains 14 residues. CDR1 is SGHTA, CDR2 FQGNSA, per germline. Time point indicated: patch test 3, about 24 weeks after DPC sensitization. Noted treatment: therapeutic diphenylcyclopropenone sensitization with weekly scalp DPC. For the library, individual cDNA molecules each received unique molecular identifiers. Using its own MiXCR run on the RACE reads, TCRdb lists one record per CDR3 protein. The data hold approximately 97,000 distinct CDR3 sequences, with around a quarter observed a single time. Overall study findings and caveats: Alopecia affecting every donor means their immune response may not match healthy people's.

Sequences were derived from whole blood, sampled in connection with sensitization to the hapten diphenylcyclopropenone (DPC). The gene calls are TRBV7-2 and TRBJ1-5; D is uncertain. The receptor comes from a man aged 35 to 55 with alopecia areata. Some clones in this sample may be carry-over from other donors' samples. Written as DNA, the CDR3 is TGTGCCAGCAGCTCCAGGTCGCAGAGTCAGCCCCAGCATTTT. It encodes CASSSRSQSQPQHF.